In its sample, the clone carrying this TCR beta chain was seen a few times. Its antigen remains unknown. This sample is part of a study of response to subunit inactivated influenza vaccine. Findings and limits, study-wide: The authors suggested that every seasonal influenza vaccination recruits few new T cells.

TCRdb reprocessed the RT-PCR reads with MiXCR, giving one entry per CDR3 protein. This sample carries roughly 500,000 distinct CDR3 sequences, more than 15% of them seen once, and the ten largest clones take approximately 3%. The CDR3 contains 17 residues. V lost 6 bases, J lost 0 bases, and 18 bases lay in between. Germline CDR1 and CDR2: DFQATT and SNEGSKA (reference sequence). The J gene is TRBJ2-6, the V gene TRBV20-1; D tentatively fits TRBD1 or TRBD2 (5 bases each). This clonotype originated in a man between 50 and 75 years old who received an inactivated influenza vaccine. Sequenced material: CD4+ T cells sorted from PBMCs, taken around 2 years after vaccination. CDR3 loop: CSAPGRLRNSGANVLTF. CDR3 coding DNA: TGCAGTGCCCCGGGACGCCTCCGAAACTCTGGGGCCAACGTCCTGACTTTC.